This T cell receptor (beta chain) is from a study of blood T cells in healthy people across ages. A J-beta primer mix and a sample-barcoded 5' primer were used in a second PCR of about 7 to 12 cycles. TCRdb processed the 5' RACE reads anew with MiXCR; each CDR3 protein has one entry. The sample lists roughly 2 million distinct CDR3 sequences, about 49% occurring once. Study conclusions and caveats: When set beside aged donors, long-lived donors presented more naive CD4+ cells and higher diversity.

A remark on this clonotype: Its antigen is not known.

Each individual donor underwent a draw of approximately 10 milliliters of peripheral blood. The sequenced material came from blood. The source is a woman aged 40 to 50 in good health.

The CDR3 loop reads CASSVDGEDTQYF. The CDR3 DNA sequence: TGTGCCAGCAGTGTCGACGGGGAAGATACGCAGTATTTT. V is TRBV6-4 and J is TRBJ2-3; maybe TRBD2 (5 bases). The CDR3 has 13 amino acids. Germline V gives CDR1 MRHNA, CDR2 SNTAGT. Trimming removed 4 bases from V and 5 bases from J, with 10 bases in between.